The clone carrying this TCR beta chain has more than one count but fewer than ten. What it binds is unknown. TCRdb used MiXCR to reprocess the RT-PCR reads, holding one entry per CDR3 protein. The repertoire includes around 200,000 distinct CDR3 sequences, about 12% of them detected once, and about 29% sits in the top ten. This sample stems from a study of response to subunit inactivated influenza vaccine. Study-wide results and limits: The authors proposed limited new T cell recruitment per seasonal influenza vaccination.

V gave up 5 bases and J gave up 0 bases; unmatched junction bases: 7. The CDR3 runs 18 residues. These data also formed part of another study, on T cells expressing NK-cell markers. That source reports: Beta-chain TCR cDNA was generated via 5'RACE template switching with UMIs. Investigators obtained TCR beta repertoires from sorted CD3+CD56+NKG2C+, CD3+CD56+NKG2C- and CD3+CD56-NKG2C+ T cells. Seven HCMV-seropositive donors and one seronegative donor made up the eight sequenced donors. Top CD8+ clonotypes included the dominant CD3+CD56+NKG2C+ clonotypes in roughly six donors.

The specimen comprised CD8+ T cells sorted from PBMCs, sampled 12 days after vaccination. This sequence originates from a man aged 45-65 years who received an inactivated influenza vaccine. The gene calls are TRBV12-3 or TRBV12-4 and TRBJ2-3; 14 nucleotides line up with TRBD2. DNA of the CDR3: TGTGCCAGCAGTGGACTAGCGGGGGGACCCCGTAGCACAGATACGCAGTATTTT. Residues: CASSGLAGGPRSTDTQYF.